This T cell receptor (beta chain) was sequenced for a study of metastatic and nonmetastatic thyroid tumors. About the study: Malignant and benign thyroid patients had repertoires compared in peripheral blood and tumor or nodule tissue.

As processed by the authors: Clinicopathological groups differed in CDR3, with these differences serving to build a distant-metastasis classifier for papillary thyroid cancer. TCRdb reassembled clones from the PCR reads with MiXCR. The V and J calls and clone size come from TCRdb's table, not from the authors' own analysis. Among 8,000 to 9,000 clones listed, around 25% were seen once. Overall study findings and caveats: The reported finding was significantly higher TCR beta diversity in malignant thyroid tumors relative to benign nodules, in blood and tumor.

No patient had received any treatment before thyroid surgery. Note on this clone: Its antigen is still unknown.

The receptor's source is a female donor with papillary thyroid cancer or a benign thyroid nodule (not recorded which). Some clones in this sample may be carry-over from other donors' samples. Sequenced: tumor tissue.

CDR3 DNA sequence: TGTGCCAGCAGTCGCCGGGACAGGGGACTTCTGGACTATGGCTACACCTTC. This translates into CASSRRDRGLLDYGYTF. This chain connects TRBV28 to TRBJ1-2, with 10 bases lining up with TRBD1. Per the germline V gene, CDR1 is MDHEN and CDR2 is SYDVKM. Trimming took 5 bases from V and 3 from J; bases not matched to a gene: 12. The CDR3 runs to 17 residues.